What follows are 30 T cell receptor beta chains derived from one specimen sequenced in a study of blood T cells in healthy people across ages. A sample-barcoded 5' primer and a J-beta primer mix were used in a second PCR of roughly 6 to 11 cycles. One entry per CDR3 protein, called by TCRdb with MiXCR from the 5' RACE reads. This sample has approximately 1.5 million distinct CDR3 sequences, with under 55% found just once. Material for sequencing was blood. These receptor sequences come from a young woman in good health.

This clonotype has a handful of counts. The genes are TRBV7-2 and TRBJ2-7, with 8 bases identical to TRBD1. Losses at the gene ends were 3 bases for V and 5 bases for J; bases not matched to a gene: 6. Germline assignment: CDR1 SGHTA and CDR2 FQGNSA. The CDR3 loop spans 14 amino acids. CDR3 in amino acids: CASSFLDRGDEQYF. CDR3 DNA: TGTGCCAGCAGCTTTCTTGACAGGGGCGACGAGCAGTACTTC.

This CDR3 is CASTPLRGSNQPQHF. CDR3 bases: TGTGCCAGCACCCCCCTGAGGGGGAGCAATCAGCCCCAGCATTTT. This rearrangement joins TRBV28 to TRBJ1-5; maybe TRBD1 (6 bases). The CDR3 covers 15 residues. Germline V CDR1 and CDR2: MDHEN, SYDVKM. With 7 bases removed from V and 1 base from J, the gap between germline ends came to 14 bases.

This chain connects TRBV20-1 to TRBJ2-7; a weak D match, TRBD1 (6 bases). The length of the CDR3 is 13 residues. CDR1 and CDR2 from the germline V gene are DFQATT and SNEGSKA (reference sequence). Trimming took off 3 bases at V and 2 bases at J, with 11 bases between the two ends. CDR3 loop: CSASLPGAYEQYF. In DNA form, the CDR3 reads TGCAGTGCTAGTCTGCCAGGGGCCTACGAGCAGTACTTC.

The chain is built from TRBV4-1 and TRBJ1-5, with D maybe TRBD1 (6 bases). Trimming removed 1 base at V and 6 bases at J, with 25 bases between. The CDR3 covers 19 residues. Germline values: CDR1 MGHRA, CDR2 YSYEKL. CDR3 sequence (DNA): TGCGCCAGCAGCCAAGTTTTGGGGGTAGTTGGAGGGGGTCTTCAGCCCCAGCATTTT. Its protein product is CASSQVLGVVGGGLQPQHF.

This clonotype was observed a few times. The V gene is TRBV20-1, the J gene TRBJ2-5, with TRBD2 as a possible D gene (6 bases). The CDR3 has 13 amino acids. V lost 6 bases and J lost 7, with 18 bases in between. Germline V lookup: CDR1 DFQATT, CDR2 SNEGSKA (reference sequence). The CDR3 loop reads CSASLGDSWTQYF. As DNA, the CDR3 is TGCAGTGCAAGTCTCGGGGACTCGTGGACCCAGTACTTC.

The chain employs TRBV2 and TRBJ1-1; the D gene is possibly TRBD1 (5 bases). Per germline, CDR1 SNHLY and CDR2 FYNNEI. Trimming took off 7 bases at V and 8 bases at J, with 11 bases between the two ends. This CDR3 spans 11 amino acids. CDR3 amino acids: CASIPGMEAFF. CDR3 bases: TGTGCCAGCATACCAGGGATGGAAGCTTTCTTT.

As DNA, the CDR3 is TGTGCCAGCAGTTACTCTCATCAGGATGAGCAGTTCTTC. As protein: CASSYSHQDEQFF. J is TRBJ2-1 and V is TRBV6-5; D is unclear. The CDR3 spans 13 residues. The germline V gene encodes CDR1 MNHEY and CDR2 SVGAGI. V shed 0 bases and J shed 8 bases, with 8 bases lying between them.

This clonotype was counted only a few times. The genes are TRBV20-1 and TRBJ1-1, with D possibly matching TRBD1 (6 bases). Per the germline V gene, CDR1 is DFQATT and CDR2 is SNEGSKA (reference sequence). V lost 4 bases to trimming and J lost 10 bases, with 10 bases between them. The CDR3 length is 10 residues. CDR3 region: CSAIGGAAFF. The CDR3 DNA reads as TGCAGTGCTATCGGGGGCGCAGCTTTCTTT.

The chain recombines TRBV4-2 with TRBJ2-7; TRBD1 matches at 9 bases. The V segment lost 0 bases and the J segment 0 bases; nucleotides outside the gene matches: 9. Germline CDR1 reads LGHNA; CDR2 reads YNFKEQ. This CDR3 comprises 18 residues. DNA for the CDR3: TGTGCCAGCAGCCAAGATATTTGGGGACAGGGCCTCTCCTACGAGCAGTACTTC. The encoded protein is CASSQDIWGQGLSYEQYF.

The chain joins TRBV7-2 to TRBJ2-4, with a possible D match to TRBD2 (6 bases). The germline V gene has CDR1 SGHTA and CDR2 FQGNSA. CDR3 length equals 15 residues. V was pared by 2 bases and J by 4 bases, with 12 bases between. The CDR3 DNA reads TGTGCCAGCAGCTTATCGGGACGGGGGAAAAACATTCAGTACTTC. Its protein product is CASSLSGRGKNIQYF. Drawing the rest from reference TRBV7-2 and TRBJ2-4, the complete variable domain is GAGVSQSPSNKVTEKGKDVELRCDPISGHTALYWYRQSLGQGLEFLIYFQGNSAPDKSGLPSDRFSAERTGGSVSTLTIQRTQQEDSAVYLCASSLSGRGKNIQYFGAGTRLSVL.

This sequence joins TRBV7-6 and TRBJ1-6, with 11 bases identical to TRBD1. With 0 bases clipped from V and 7 bases from J, the junction kept 2 bases outside the gene matches. This CDR3 spans 16 amino acids. CDR1 is SGHVS and CDR2 is FNYEAQ in the germline V gene. This CDR3 reads CASSLARDRGNSPLHF. Written as DNA, the CDR3 is TGTGCCAGCAGCTTAGCCCGGGACAGGGGGAATTCACCCCTCCACTTT.

This clonotype has just a few counts. This chain connects TRBV25-1 to TRBJ2-1; D may be TRBD1 or TRBD2 (5 bases each). Deletions cut 5 bases from V and 8 bases from J, with 19 bases between. The CDR3 is 15 residues long. Germline CDR1 and CDR2: MGHDK and SYGVNS. The CDR3 reads CASSLSNGAIDEQFF. The CDR3 region has the DNA TGTGCCAGCAGTCTGAGTAACGGGGCGATCGATGAGCAGTTCTTC.

About this clonotype: Relative to the germline gene, one junction end is altered; a read error may explain this. The chain couples TRBV20-1 to TRBJ2-3; D is possibly TRBD2 (5 bases). The germline CDR1 and CDR2 sequences are DFQATT and SNEGSKA (reference sequence). This CDR3 is 13 amino acids long. The CDR3, as DNA: TGCAGTGCTGATCTGGACTCCACAGATATGCAGTATTTT. Its protein is CSADLDSTDMQYF.

This clonotype was found a few times. The V and J genes are TRBV20-1 and TRBJ1-5; TRBD1 agrees at 7 bases. This CDR3 spans 13 amino acids. Germline CDR1 DFQATT, CDR2 SNEGSKA (reference sequence). J gave up 9 bases and V 5 bases, and 10 bases lay outside the gene matches. The CDR3 reads CSAEGAHYMPQHF. The CDR3 DNA reads TGCAGTGCTGAGGGGGCCCATTATATGCCCCAGCATTTT.

The V call is TRBV4-2, the J call TRBJ1-1, with a possible D match to TRBD1 (6 bases). Trimming stripped 5 bases from V and 6 bases from J, with 22 bases between. Germline CDR1 and CDR2: LGHNA and YNFKEQ. The CDR3 is 16 amino acids. The CDR3 bases are TGTGCCAGCAGCTCCCGGCCGGCCCCAAGGGGGTCTGAAGCTTTCTTT. Protein product: CASSSRPAPRGSEAFF.

This clonotype was recorded a few times. V gene TRBV7-2 combines with J gene TRBJ2-3, with a weak D call TRBD2 (6 bases). The germline V and J ends were trimmed by 3 bases and 11 bases, with 15 bases remaining between them. From germline, CDR1 is SGHTA and CDR2 FQGNSA. The CDR3 is 13 residues long. The CDR3 sequence: CASSFLRVEGQYF. The CDR3 DNA is TGTGCCAGCAGCTTTCTGAGGGTGGAGGGGCAGTATTTT.

CDR3 amino acids: CSARRDGTQETQYF. The CDR3 region has the DNA TGCAGTGCTAGACGAGACGGAACGCAAGAGACCCAGTACTTC. The chain has TRBV20-1 and TRBJ2-5, with unresolved D. From germline, CDR1 is DFQATT and CDR2 SNEGSKA (reference sequence). The V end was cut by 2 bases, the J end by 2 bases, with 12 bases between. This CDR3 comprises 14 residues.

This clonotype has more than one count but fewer than ten. The rearrangement uses TRBV6-1 and TRBJ2-7; perhaps TRBD2 as D (6 bases). CDR3 length: 13 residues. Deletions cut 6 bases from V and 3 bases from J, with 12 bases between. CDR1 is MNHNS, CDR2 SASEGT, per germline. CDR3 DNA sequence: TGTGCCAGCAGGGCGGGGATTCTCTACGAGCAGTACTTC. Translated, it gives CASRAGILYEQYF.

The chain couples TRBV28 to TRBJ2-2, with 8 positions matching TRBD1. The V gene end was trimmed by 5 bases and the J gene end by 6 bases; junction bases not matched to a gene: 5. CDR3 size: 14 residues. Germline V lookup: CDR1 MDHEN, CDR2 SYDVKM. Here the CDR3 reads CASSLGQEAGELFF. The CDR3 DNA reads TGTGCCAGCAGTCTGGGACAGGAGGCCGGGGAGCTGTTTTTT.

The chain employs TRBV27 and TRBJ1-6; D is undetermined. This CDR3 has 15 amino acids. The germline CDR1 and CDR2 sequences are MNHEY and SMNVEV (reference sequence). V shed 5 bases and J shed 6 bases, with 14 bases lying between them. CDR3 in amino acids: CASSGREALNSPLHF. The CDR3 nucleotides are TGTGCCAGCAGTGGTCGGGAGGCCCTTAATTCACCCCTCCACTTT.

V usage is TRBV6-2 or TRBV6-3 and J usage is TRBJ2-7; D is possibly TRBD2 (6 bases). V lost 2 bases and J 2 bases, leaving 16 bases between the germline ends. Germline lookup yields CDR1 MNHEY and CDR2 SVGEGT. The CDR3 has 16 amino acids. CDR3 region: CASSYPRRRGTYEQYF. The CDR3 nucleotides are TGTGCCAGCAGTTACCCCCGACGGAGGGGCACCTACGAGCAGTACTTC.

The chain links TRBV15 to TRBJ1-5; D is possibly TRBD1 (6 bases). Trimming left V 5 bases short and J 13 bases short, with 12 bases between. CDR3 length: 11 amino acids. The germline V gene encodes CDR1 LNHNV and CDR2 YYDKDF (reference sequence). The CDR3 reads CATSGGTRQHF. The CDR3 nucleotides read TGTGCCACCAGCGGCGGGACACGGCAGCATTTT.

This rearrangement joins TRBV29-1 to TRBJ2-1, with 10 bases fitting TRBD2. With V trimmed by 6 bases and J by 7 bases, 9 bases remained unmatched. This CDR3 comprises 14 residues. In germline, CDR1 is SQVTM, CDR2 ANQGSEA. CDR3 sequence reads: CSVSGTSVLNEQFF. The CDR3 bases are TGCAGCGTCTCCGGGACTAGCGTGTTGAATGAGCAGTTCTTC.

This clonotype was found once. This chain links TRBV7-2 with TRBJ1-2; D gene uncertain. Germline V gene data show CDR1 as SGHTA and CDR2 as FQGNSA. Trimming took off 2 bases at V and 8 bases at J, with 9 bases between the two ends. The CDR3 extends over 12 amino acids. In DNA, the CDR3 is TGTGCCAGCAGCTTAATGGGAAGCGGCTACACCTTC. This encodes CASSLMGSGYTF.

This chain uses TRBV12-3 or TRBV12-4 with TRBJ2-5; possibly TRBD2 for D (7 bases). The CDR3 totals 16 residues. V lost 3 bases and J 1 base, leaving 15 bases between the germline ends. CDR3: CASSLWGGRTQETQYF. In DNA form, the CDR3 reads TGTGCCAGCAGTTTGTGGGGGGGCAGGACCCAAGAGACCCAGTACTTC.

The chain carries TRBV7-2 and TRBJ1-2; no firm D call. The CDR3 contains 16 residues. The germline gives CDR1 SGHTA, CDR2 FQGNSA. V lost 3 bases and J 3 bases, leaving 17 bases between the germline ends. The CDR3 is CASSFLGRAQDYGYTF. As DNA, the CDR3 is TGTGCCAGCAGCTTCTTAGGCCGGGCCCAAGACTATGGCTACACCTTC.

This clonotype was seen more than once but under ten times. The chain carries TRBV12-5 and TRBJ2-6, with D uncertain. The CDR3 covers 15 residues. The V end was cut by 5 bases, the J end by 2 bases, with 10 bases between. Per germline, CDR1 LGHNT and CDR2 FRNRAP. The CDR3 nucleotides read TGTGCTAGTGGTCCGGGTCAGACTGGGGCCAACGTCCTGACTTTC. This translates into CASGPGQTGANVLTF. Complete variable domain (other parts from reference TRBV12-5 and TRBJ2-6): DARVTQTPRHKVTEMGQEVTMRCQPILGHNTVFWYRQTMMQGLELLAYFRNRAPLDDSGMPKDRFSAEMPDATLATLKIQPSEPRDSAVYFCASGPGQTGANVLTFGAGSRLTVL.

This clonotype has more than one count but fewer than ten. This chain uses TRBV7-6 with TRBJ2-1; possible D gene TRBD2, 5 bases. Germline loops: CDR1 SGHVS, CDR2 FNYEAQ. This CDR3 contains 15 residues. Trimming cost V 1 base and J 7 bases, with 14 bases left between them. The CDR3 DNA follows: TGTGCCAGCAGCTTAGAATTTCGGGGAGCGAATGAGCAGTTCTTC. It codes for CASSLEFRGANEQFF.

The chain couples TRBV7-9 to TRBJ1-2, with a tentative D call TRBD1 (5 bases). Trimming removed 6 bases from V and 2 bases from J, with 25 bases in between. This CDR3 comprises 18 residues. Per the germline V gene, CDR1 is SEHNR and CDR2 is FQNEAQ (reference sequence). This chain's CDR3 is CASRAIKNNRFSNYGYTF. The CDR3 bases are TGTGCCAGCAGAGCCATAAAGAATAACAGGTTTTCAAACTATGGCTACACCTTC.

This clonotype was seen only once. The chain uses TRBV20-1 and TRBJ2-3; 9 bases are a match to TRBD2. Trimming removed 1 base from V and 2 bases from J; junction bases left unmatched: 7. The CDR3 loop spans 16 amino acids. Germline lookup yields CDR1 DFQATT and CDR2 SNEGSKA (reference sequence). The CDR3 sequence: CSARGVIAGVTDTQYF. DNA for the CDR3: TGCAGTGCTAGAGGGGTAATAGCGGGGGTCACAGATACGCAGTATTTT.